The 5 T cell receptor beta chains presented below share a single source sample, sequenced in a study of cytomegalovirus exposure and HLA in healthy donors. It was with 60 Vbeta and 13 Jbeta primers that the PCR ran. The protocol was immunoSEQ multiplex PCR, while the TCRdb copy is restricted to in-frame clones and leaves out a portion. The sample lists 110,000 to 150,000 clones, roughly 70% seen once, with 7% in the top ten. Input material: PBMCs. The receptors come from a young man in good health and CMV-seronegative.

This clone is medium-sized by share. The CDR3 spells CASSPYLEGSYEQYF. The DNA of the CDR3 is TGTGCCAGCAGTCCCTACTTGGAGGGTTCCTACGAGCAGTACTTC. This chain connects TRBV28 to TRBJ2-7, with D tentatively TRBD2 (6 bases). Trimming stripped 5 bases from V and 1 base from J, with 15 bases between. The CDR3 has 15 residues. In germline, CDR1 is MDHEN, CDR2 SYDVKM.

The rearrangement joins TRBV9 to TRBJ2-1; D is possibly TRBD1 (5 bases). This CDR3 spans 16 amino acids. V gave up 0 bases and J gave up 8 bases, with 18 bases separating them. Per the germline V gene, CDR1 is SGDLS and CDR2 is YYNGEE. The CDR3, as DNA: TGTGCCAGCAGCGTAGATCCAGGGAACCTTGGGGATGAGCAGTTCTTC. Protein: CASSVDPGNLGDEQFF.

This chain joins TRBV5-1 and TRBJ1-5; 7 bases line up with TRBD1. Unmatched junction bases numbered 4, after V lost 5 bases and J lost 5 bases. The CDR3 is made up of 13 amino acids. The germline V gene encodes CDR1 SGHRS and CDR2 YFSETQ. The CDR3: CASRDRVDQPQHF. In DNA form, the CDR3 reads TGCGCCAGCAGAGACAGGGTAGATCAGCCCCAGCATTTT.

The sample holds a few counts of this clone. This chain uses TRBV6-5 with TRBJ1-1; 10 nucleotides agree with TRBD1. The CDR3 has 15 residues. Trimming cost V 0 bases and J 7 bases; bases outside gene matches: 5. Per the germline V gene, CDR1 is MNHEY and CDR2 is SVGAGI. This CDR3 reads CASSYSTGGGGEAFF. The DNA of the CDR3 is TGTGCCAGCAGTTACTCGACAGGGGGCGGTGGTGAAGCTTTCTTT.

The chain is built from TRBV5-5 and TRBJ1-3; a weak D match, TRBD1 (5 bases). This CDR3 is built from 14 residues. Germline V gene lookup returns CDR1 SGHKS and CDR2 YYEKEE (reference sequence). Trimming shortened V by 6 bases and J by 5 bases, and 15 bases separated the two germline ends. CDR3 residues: CASTTNRFRNTIYF. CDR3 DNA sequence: TGTGCCAGCACCACTAACAGGTTTCGAAACACCATATATTTT. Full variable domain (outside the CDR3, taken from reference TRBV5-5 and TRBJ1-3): DAGVTQSPTHLIKTRGQQVTLRCSPISGHKSVSWYQQVLGQGPQFIFQYYEKEERGRGNFPDRFSARQFPNYSSELNVNALLLGDSALYLCASTTNRFRNTIYFGEGSWLTVV.